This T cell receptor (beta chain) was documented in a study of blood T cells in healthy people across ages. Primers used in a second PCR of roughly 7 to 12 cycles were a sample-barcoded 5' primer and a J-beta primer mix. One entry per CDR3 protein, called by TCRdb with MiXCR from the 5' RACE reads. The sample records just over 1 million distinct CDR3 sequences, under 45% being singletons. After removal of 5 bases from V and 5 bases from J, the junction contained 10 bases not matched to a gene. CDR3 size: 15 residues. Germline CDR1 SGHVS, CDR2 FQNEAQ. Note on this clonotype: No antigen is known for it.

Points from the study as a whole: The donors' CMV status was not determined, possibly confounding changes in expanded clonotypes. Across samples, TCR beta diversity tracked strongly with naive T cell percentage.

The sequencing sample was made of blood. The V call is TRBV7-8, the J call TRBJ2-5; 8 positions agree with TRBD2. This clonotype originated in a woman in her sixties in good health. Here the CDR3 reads CASSILRGDGETQYF. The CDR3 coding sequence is TGTGCCAGCAGCATCCTGCGGGGGGATGGGGAGACCCAGTACTTC. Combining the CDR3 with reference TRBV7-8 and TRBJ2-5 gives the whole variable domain GAGVSQSPRYKVAKRGQDVALRCDPISGHVSLFWYQQALGQGPEFLTYFQNEAQLDKSGLPSDRFFAERPEGSVSTLKIQRTQQEDSAVYLCASSILRGDGETQYFGPGTRLLVL.